This T cell receptor (beta chain) was obtained from a study of T cell repertoires in cytomegalovirus infection. V dropped 5 bases and J dropped 6; count of bases not matched to a gene: 10. Germline CDR1 and CDR2: SGHTA and FQGNSA. The CDR3 runs 16 residues. TCRdb reanalysed the reads using MiXCR and keeps one entry per CDR3 protein. This table holds more than 250,000 distinct CDR3 sequences, 20% to 30% found once. This clonotype was seen more than once but under ten times. Its antigen is not known. This receptor was taken from a human donor in good health (CMV status not recorded). Some clones in this sample may be carry-over from other donors' samples. Sample: cultured PBMCs, taken from culture after CMV antigen stimulation. The genes are TRBV7-2 and TRBJ1-1, with 12 nucleotides matching TRBD1. CDR3 in amino acids: CASSLPGQGARSEAFF. The CDR3 DNA is TGTGCCAGCAGCCTCCCGGGACAGGGGGCGCGATCTGAAGCTTTCTTT. Filled out from reference TRBV7-2 and TRBJ1-1, the complete variable domain reads GAGVSQSPSNKVTEKGKDVELRCDPISGHTALYWYRQSLGQGLEFLIYFQGNSAPDKSGLPSDRFSAERTGGSVSTLTIQRTQQEDSAVYLCASSLPGQGARSEAFFGQGTRLTVV.